This passage covers 15 T cell receptor beta chains from one sample sequenced in a study of identical twins. TCRdb independently ran MiXCR on the 5' RACE reads; one entry per CDR3 protein. The sample carries 500,000 or so distinct CDR3 sequences, approximately 15% recorded once. The sample also formed part of further work on yellow fever vaccine responses in identical twins.

Sequencing was done on a sample of CD4+ T cells sorted from blood. The receptors originated from a woman in her late teens or twenties in good health.

Notes on this clonotype: A much larger clone differs by one base, so this may be a read error. The chain links TRBV10-2 to TRBJ2-1; tentatively, D is TRBD2 (6 bases). Germline V CDR1 and CDR2: WSHSY, SAAADI. The CDR3 extends over 13 amino acids. The CDR3 region is CASTPTSYNEHFF. CDR3 DNA: TGCGCCAGCACCCCGACTAGTTACAATGAGCACTTCTTC.

In its sample, this clonotype was seen a few times. The V call is TRBV7-6, the J call TRBJ2-4; D possibly matches TRBD1 or TRBD2 (5 bases each). Trimming left V 1 base short and J 5 bases short, with 9 bases between. The CDR3 consists of 14 residues. In germline, CDR1 is SGHVS, CDR2 FNYEAQ. The CDR3 spells CASSLEMGENIQYF. CDR3 in DNA: TGTGCCAGCAGCTTAGAAATGGGGGAAAACATTCAGTACTTC.

DNA of the CDR3: TGCGCCAGCAGCTTCACCGGGACGGACATCACTGAAGCTTTCTTT. It translates to CASSFTGTDITEAFF. The gene calls are TRBV5-1 and TRBJ1-1; weak D call: TRBD1 (5 bases). The CDR3 loop spans 15 amino acids. In germline, CDR1 is SGHRS, CDR2 YFSETQ. Trimming took 2 bases from V and 4 from J, leaving 15 bases between them.

This clonotype was seen more than once but under ten times. The chain combines TRBV12-3 or TRBV12-4 with TRBJ2-3; TRBD2 aligns across 11 bases. The CDR3 length is 15 residues. V was clipped by 8 bases and J by 1 base; unmatched bases: 5. The CDR3 sequence: CASLLAGAGTDTQYF. Written as DNA, the CDR3 is TGTGCCAGCTTACTAGCGGGAGCGGGCACAGATACGCAGTATTTT.

This clonotype was observed a handful of times. This chain links TRBV20-1 with TRBJ2-2; 7 bases fit TRBD2. The CDR3 totals 16 residues. Germline CDR1 reads DFQATT; CDR2 reads SNEGSKA (reference sequence). Trimming cost V 1 base and J 1 base; bases outside gene matches: 6. The CDR3, as DNA: TGCAGTGCTAGAGCCTCCGGCGGGGGGAACACCGGGGAGCTGTTTTTT. As protein: CSARASGGGNTGELFF.

This clonotype was counted many times. J is TRBJ2-1 and V is TRBV27, with a tentative D call TRBD1 (6 bases). Germline CDR1 reads MNHEY; CDR2 reads SMNVEV (reference sequence). Deletions cut 4 bases from V and 0 bases from J, with 7 bases between. The CDR3 runs to 14 residues. CDR3 sequence: CASSSQGSYNEQFF. DNA of the CDR3: TGTGCCAGCAGTTCACAGGGCTCCTACAATGAGCAGTTCTTC.

The chain couples TRBV18 to TRBJ2-1, with 9 bases fitting TRBD2. The CDR3 is 17 amino acids. In germline, CDR1 is KGHSH, CDR2 LQKENI. Unmatched junction bases numbered 8, after V lost 2 bases and J lost 3 bases. The chain's CDR3 is CASSPVRLAEYYNEQFF. The DNA of the CDR3 is TGTGCCAGCTCACCAGTCCGACTAGCGGAGTACTACAATGAGCAGTTCTTC.

The J gene is TRBJ2-2, the V gene TRBV27; 12 nucleotides agree with TRBD2. The V and J ends lost 6 bases and 2 bases, in that order; junction bases with no gene match: 7. The CDR3 is made up of 17 amino acids. Germline V gives CDR1 MNHEY, CDR2 SMNVEV (reference sequence). The CDR3 is CASSPLTSGGNTGELFF. DNA for the CDR3: TGTGCCAGCAGCCCCTTGACTAGCGGGGGAAACACCGGGGAGCTGTTTTTT.

This clonotype was picked up a small number of times. The chain is built from TRBV25-1 and TRBJ1-1, with D tentatively TRBD1 (5 bases). CDR1 and CDR2 from the germline V gene are MGHDK and SYGVNS. The V gene lost 7 bases and the J gene lost 0 bases, with 12 bases spanning the gap. This CDR3 region has 14 residues. CDR3 nucleotides: TGTGCCAGCAAAGAGACAGAGATGAACACTGAAGCTTTCTTT. This sequence encodes CASKETEMNTEAFF.

CDR3 sequence: CATRGVNTEAFF. In DNA, the CDR3 is TGTGCCACCAGGGGTGTGAACACTGAAGCTTTCTTT. The rearrangement links TRBV24-1 to TRBJ1-1; D gene unclear. CDR1 and CDR2 (germline): KGHDR, SFDVKD. There are 12 residues in the CDR3. Trimming removed 7 bases from V and 0 bases from J, with 5 bases in between.

The rearrangement links TRBV28 to TRBJ1-2, with D possibly TRBD1 on 5 matching bases. V was pared by 6 bases and J by 4 bases, with 21 bases between. The CDR3 length is 16 residues. Germline V gene sequence: CDR1 MDHEN, CDR2 SYDVKM. The CDR3 loop reads CASRLPTGGLGYGYTF. CDR3 in DNA: TGTGCCAGCAGACTTCCCACAGGAGGCCTGGGCTATGGCTACACCTTC.

This clonotype was found many times. The J gene is TRBJ2-7, the V gene TRBV29-1; D is unclear. Germline loops: CDR1 SQVTM, CDR2 ANQGSEA. This CDR3 comprises 12 residues. V was clipped by 4 bases and J by 1 base, with 8 bases between them. The CDR3 DNA reads as TGCAGCGTTGTCTCGCATTCCTACGAGCAGTACTTC. As protein: CSVVSHSYEQYF.

This clonotype was counted only a few times. The chain has TRBV4-3 and TRBJ2-7; 8 bases fit TRBD1. Losses at the gene ends were 1 base for V and 2 bases for J; bases not matched to a gene: 7. CDR3 size: 16 residues. The germline CDR1 and CDR2 sequences are LGHNA and YSLEER. This CDR3 reads CASSQGTGPSPYEQYF. The CDR3, as DNA: TGCGCCAGCAGCCAAGGGACAGGGCCTTCCCCCTACGAGCAGTACTTC.

The sample holds a few counts of this clonotype. This rearrangement joins TRBV20-1 to TRBJ2-1; TRBD2 aligns across 11 bases. CDR1 and CDR2 from the germline V gene are DFQATT and SNEGSKA (reference sequence). The J segment lost 6 bases and the V segment lost 6 bases, leaving 1 base of the junction unmatched. The CDR3 has 12 amino acids. CDR3 nucleotide sequence: TGCAGTGCCGGGACTAGCGGCAATGAGCAGTTCTTC. Translation: CSAGTSGNEQFF.

This clonotype has only a few counts. The gene calls are TRBV3-1 and TRBJ2-2; D call uncertain. Germline CDR1 is LGHDT and CDR2 is YNNKEL (reference sequence). CDR3 length equals 15 residues. V was cut by 4 bases and J by 2 bases, with 11 bases left in between. This chain's CDR3 is CASSPQFLNTGELFF. The CDR3 DNA is TGTGCCAGCAGCCCGCAGTTTCTTAACACCGGGGAGCTGTTTTTT.